This T cell receptor beta chain comes out of a study of naive and memory T cell subsets. Regarding the study as a whole: In CD4 and CD8 cells, diversity dropped from naive through EMRA.

Germline loops: CDR1 LGHNA, CDR2 YNFKEQ. The CDR3 covers 15 residues. The V gene lost 1 base and the J gene lost 2 bases, with 11 bases spanning the gap. At least ten counts were recorded for this clonotype. The antigen remains undetermined. The beta constant-region primer was an equimolar mix of two oligonucleotides covering TRBC1 and TRBC2. Via MiXCR, TCRdb re-called the UMI-ligation and nested PCR reads, giving one row per CDR3 protein. The table includes around 31,000 distinct CDR3 sequences, roughly 10% detected once. What was sequenced was effector memory CD4+ T cells from blood. Subset: effector memory, CD45RA- CD27-. This sequence joins TRBV4-2 and TRBJ1-1; D ambiguous. This receptor was obtained from a human donor in good health. The CDR3 DNA reads TGTGCCAGCAGCCAAGGCGCAGATCGAAACACTGAAGCTTTCTTT. Its protein is CASSQGADRNTEAFF.